These T cell receptor beta chains were read from a single sample in a study of long-term antiretroviral therapy in people with HIV. The repertoire was sequenced with immunoSEQ multiplex PCR; TCRdb's copy has only in-frame clones and lacks some. The profile covers tens of thousands of clones, with approximately 79% appearing a single time and around 5% taken by the ten largest. Sequenced here: unsorted PBMCs, sampled 1.5 years after starting antiretroviral therapy. These receptors all come from a man between 18 and 35 years old with HIV. Each CDR3 is given with its conserved first and last residue. Fields, in order: J gene, V gene, D gene, clone size, CDR3 DNA, CDR3 protein. A D gene is named only where the DNA matches it firmly. Clone size is given for some rows only: seen once, a few or many times, or a class if the clone is expanded.

TRBJ2-7,TRBV2,TRBD2,.,TGTGCCAGCAGTTATACTAGCGGGAGGGTTAACTCCTACGAGCAGTACTTC,CASSYTSGRVNSYEQYF
TRBJ2-7,TRBV9,TRBD2,.,TGTGCCAGCAGCGTTAGCGGGAGCTGGGGCTACGAGCAGTACTTC,CASSVSGSWGYEQYF
TRBJ2-7,TRBV9,.,.,TGTGCCAGCAGCCCAAGAAGGACTGACTCGCCCAGCTCCTACGAGCAGTACTTC,CASSPRRTDSPSSYEQYF
TRBJ2-7,TRBV7-6,TRBD2,.,TGTGCCAGCAGCTTGGGGGGGAATGGCGAGCAGTACTTC,CASSLGGNGEQYF
TRBJ1-5,TRBV6-1,.,.,TGTGCCAGCAGTGAACAGGGCAATCAGCCCCAGCATTTT,CASSEQGNQPQHF
TRBJ2-7,TRBV28,.,.,TGTGCCAGCAGTTTATGGCGCAGGGGCATAATACACTTC,CASSLWRRGIIHF
TRBJ1-3,TRBV18,.,.,TGTGCCAGCTCACCAGAGGGGCGAGGAAACACCATATATTTT,CASSPEGRGNTIYF
TRBJ1-3,TRBV28,.,.,TGTGCCAGCAGTCGTTCGGGGCTCTCTGGAAACACCATATATTTT,CASSRSGLSGNTIYF
TRBJ2-2,TRBV2,.,.,TGTGCCAGCAGTGAAGCCATCGGGAGGAACACCGGGGAGCTGTTTTTT,CASSEAIGRNTGELFF
TRBJ2-7,TRBV19,.,once,TGTGCCAGTTCCCGGGGATATTTCTACGAGCAGTACTTC,CASSRGYFYEQYF
TRBJ2-7,TRBV7-2,.,few,TGTGCCAGCAGCGCGACAGCCATTAGCTCCTACGAGCAGTACTTC,CASSATAISSYEQYF
TRBJ2-5,TRBV5-6,.,few,TGTGCCAGCAGCTTGGCGATAGGAGAGACCCAGTACTTC,CASSLAIGETQYF
TRBJ2-3,TRBV28,.,.,TGTGCCAGCAGTTTATTCGGGGGTGCAGATACGCAGTATTTT,CASSLFGGADTQYF
TRBJ1-1,TRBV7-9,.,.,TGTGCCAGCACCCCCTCGGAGGTTACCACTGAAGCTTTCTTT,CASTPSEVTTEAFF
TRBJ1-2,TRBV7-6,.,.,TGTGCCAGCAGCCCGCCAGGGTCCCAGGGCTCTGGCTACACCTTC,CASSPPGSQGSGYTF
TRBJ1-5,TRBV7-2,.,once,TGTGCCAGCAGCCCCCAGAGCAATCAGCCCCAGCATTTT,CASSPQSNQPQHF
TRBJ2-7,TRBV14,.,.,TGTGCCAGCAGCCCTGAAGGGGTCTACGAGCAGTACTTC,CASSPEGVYEQYF